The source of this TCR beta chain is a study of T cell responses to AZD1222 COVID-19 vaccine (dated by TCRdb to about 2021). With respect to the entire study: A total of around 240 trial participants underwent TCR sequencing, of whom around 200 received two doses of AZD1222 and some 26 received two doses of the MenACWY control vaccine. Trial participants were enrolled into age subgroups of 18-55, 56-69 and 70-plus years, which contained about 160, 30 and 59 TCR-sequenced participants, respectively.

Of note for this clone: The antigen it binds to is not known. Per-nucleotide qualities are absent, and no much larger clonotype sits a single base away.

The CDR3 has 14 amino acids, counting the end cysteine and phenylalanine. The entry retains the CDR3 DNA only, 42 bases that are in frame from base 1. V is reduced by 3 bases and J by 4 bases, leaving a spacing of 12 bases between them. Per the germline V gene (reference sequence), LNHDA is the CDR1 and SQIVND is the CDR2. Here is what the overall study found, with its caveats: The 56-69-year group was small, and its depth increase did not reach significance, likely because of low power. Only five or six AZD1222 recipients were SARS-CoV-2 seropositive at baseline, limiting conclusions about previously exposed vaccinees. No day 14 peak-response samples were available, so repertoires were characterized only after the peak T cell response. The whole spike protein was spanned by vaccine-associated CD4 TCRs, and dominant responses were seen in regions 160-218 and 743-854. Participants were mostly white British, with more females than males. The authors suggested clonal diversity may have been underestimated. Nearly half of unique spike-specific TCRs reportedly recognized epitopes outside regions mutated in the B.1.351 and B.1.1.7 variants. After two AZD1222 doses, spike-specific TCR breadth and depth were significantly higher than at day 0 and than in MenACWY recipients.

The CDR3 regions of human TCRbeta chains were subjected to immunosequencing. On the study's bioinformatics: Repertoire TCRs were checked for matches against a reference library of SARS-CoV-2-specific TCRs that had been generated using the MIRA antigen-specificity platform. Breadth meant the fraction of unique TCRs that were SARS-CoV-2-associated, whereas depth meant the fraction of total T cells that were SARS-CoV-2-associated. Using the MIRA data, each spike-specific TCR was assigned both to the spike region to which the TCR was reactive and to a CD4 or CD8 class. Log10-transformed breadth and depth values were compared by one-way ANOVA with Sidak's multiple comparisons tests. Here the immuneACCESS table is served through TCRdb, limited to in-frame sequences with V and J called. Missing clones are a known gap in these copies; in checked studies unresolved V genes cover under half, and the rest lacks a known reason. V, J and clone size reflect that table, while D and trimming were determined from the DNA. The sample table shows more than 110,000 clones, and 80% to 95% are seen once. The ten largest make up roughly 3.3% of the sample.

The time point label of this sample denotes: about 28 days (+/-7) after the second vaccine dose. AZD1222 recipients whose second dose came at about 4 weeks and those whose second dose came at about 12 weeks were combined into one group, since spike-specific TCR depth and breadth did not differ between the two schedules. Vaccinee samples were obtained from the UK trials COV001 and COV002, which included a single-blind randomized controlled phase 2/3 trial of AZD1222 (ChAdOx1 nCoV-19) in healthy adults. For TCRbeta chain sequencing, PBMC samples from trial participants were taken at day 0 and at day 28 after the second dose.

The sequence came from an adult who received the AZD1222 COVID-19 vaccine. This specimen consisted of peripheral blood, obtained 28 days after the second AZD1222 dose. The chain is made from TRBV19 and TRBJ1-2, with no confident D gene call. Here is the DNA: TGTGCCAGTAGTATCTTTCGGGGTGGCTATGGCTACACCTTC. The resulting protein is CASSIFRGGYGYTF.